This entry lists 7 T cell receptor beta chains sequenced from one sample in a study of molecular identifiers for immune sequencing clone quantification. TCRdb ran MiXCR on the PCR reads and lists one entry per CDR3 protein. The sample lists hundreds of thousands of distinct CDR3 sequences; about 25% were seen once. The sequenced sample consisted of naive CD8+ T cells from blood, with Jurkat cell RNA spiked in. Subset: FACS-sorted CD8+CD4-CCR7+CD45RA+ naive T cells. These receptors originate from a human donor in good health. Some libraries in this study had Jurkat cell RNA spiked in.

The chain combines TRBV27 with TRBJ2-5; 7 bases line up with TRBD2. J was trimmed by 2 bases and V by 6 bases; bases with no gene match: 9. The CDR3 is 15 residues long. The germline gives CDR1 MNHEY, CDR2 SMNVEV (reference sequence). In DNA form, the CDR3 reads TGTGCCAGCAGCCTTATCGGGGGGATTCAAGAGACCCAGTACTTC. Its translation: CASSLIGGIQETQYF.

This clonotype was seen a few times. CDR3 sequence: CASSLLQDQETQYF. CDR3 nucleotide sequence: TGTGCCAGCAGTTTATTGCAAGATCAAGAGACCCAGTACTTC. The gene calls are TRBV28 and TRBJ2-5; D unclear. The germline V gene encodes CDR1 MDHEN and CDR2 SYDVKM. The CDR3 loop spans 14 amino acids. V lost 1 base, J lost 2 bases, and 8 bases lay in between.

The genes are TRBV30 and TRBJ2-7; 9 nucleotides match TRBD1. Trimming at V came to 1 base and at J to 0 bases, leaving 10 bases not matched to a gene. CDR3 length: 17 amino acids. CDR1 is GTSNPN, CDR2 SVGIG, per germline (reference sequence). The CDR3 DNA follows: TGTGCCTGGAGTGGAATTACCGGGACAGGGATCTCCTACGAGCAGTACTTC. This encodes CAWSGITGTGISYEQYF.

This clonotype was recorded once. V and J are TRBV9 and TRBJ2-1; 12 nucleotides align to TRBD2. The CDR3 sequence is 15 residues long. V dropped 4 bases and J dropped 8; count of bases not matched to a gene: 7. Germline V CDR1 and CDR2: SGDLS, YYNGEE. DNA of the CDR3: TGTGCCAGCAGCATCGCTAGCGGGAGGGCCGATGAGCAGTTCTTC. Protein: CASSIASGRADEQFF.

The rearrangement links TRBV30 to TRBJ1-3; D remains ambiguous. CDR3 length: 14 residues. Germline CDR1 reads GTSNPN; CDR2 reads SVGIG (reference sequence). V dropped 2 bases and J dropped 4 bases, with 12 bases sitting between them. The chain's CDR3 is CAWSREELGNTIYF. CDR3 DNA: TGTGCCTGGAGTCGTGAAGAACTAGGAAACACCATATATTTT.

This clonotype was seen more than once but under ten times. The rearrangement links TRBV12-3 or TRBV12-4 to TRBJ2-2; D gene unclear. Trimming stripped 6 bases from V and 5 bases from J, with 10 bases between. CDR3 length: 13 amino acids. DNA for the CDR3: TGTGCCAGCAGATCGCCTTGGACCGGGGAGCTGTTTTTT. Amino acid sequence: CASRSPWTGELFF.

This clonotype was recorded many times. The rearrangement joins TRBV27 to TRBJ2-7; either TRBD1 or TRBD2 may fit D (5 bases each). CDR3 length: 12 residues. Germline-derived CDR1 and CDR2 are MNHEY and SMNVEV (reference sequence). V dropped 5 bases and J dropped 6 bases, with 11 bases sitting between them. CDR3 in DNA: TGTGCCAGCAGTAGCAATGGGGGCGAGCAGTACTTC. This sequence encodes CASSSNGGEQYF.